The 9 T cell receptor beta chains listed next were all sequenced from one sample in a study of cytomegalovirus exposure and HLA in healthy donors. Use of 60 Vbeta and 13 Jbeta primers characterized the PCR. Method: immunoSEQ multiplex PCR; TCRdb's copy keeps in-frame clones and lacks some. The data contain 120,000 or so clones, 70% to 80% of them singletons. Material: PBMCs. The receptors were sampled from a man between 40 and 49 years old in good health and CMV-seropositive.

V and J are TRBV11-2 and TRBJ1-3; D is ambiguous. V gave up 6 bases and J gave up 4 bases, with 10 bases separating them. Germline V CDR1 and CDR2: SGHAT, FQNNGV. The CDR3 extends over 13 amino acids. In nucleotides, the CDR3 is TGTGCCAGCAGGTTCACACAGGGAAACACCATATATTTT. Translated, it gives CASRFTQGNTIYF.

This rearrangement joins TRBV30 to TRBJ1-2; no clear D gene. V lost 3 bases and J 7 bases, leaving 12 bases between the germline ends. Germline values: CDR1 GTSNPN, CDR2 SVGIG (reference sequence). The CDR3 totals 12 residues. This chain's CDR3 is CAWSPLGSGYTF. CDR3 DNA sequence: TGTGCCTGGAGCCCTCTAGGGAGTGGCTACACCTTC.

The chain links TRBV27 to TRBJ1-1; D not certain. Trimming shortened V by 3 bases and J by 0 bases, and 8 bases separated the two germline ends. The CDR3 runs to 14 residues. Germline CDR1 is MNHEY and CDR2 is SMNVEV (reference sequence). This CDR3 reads CASSFRRMNTEAFF. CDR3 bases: TGTGCCAGCAGTTTTCGGCGGATGAACACTGAAGCTTTCTTT.

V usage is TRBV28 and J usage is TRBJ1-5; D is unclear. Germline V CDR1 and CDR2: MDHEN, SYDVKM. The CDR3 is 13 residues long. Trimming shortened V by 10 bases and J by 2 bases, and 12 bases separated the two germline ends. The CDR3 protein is CAIVPEGNQPQHF. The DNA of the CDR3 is TGTGCCATTGTCCCGGAGGGCAATCAGCCCCAGCATTTT. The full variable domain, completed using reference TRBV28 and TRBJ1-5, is DVKVTQSSRYLVKRTGEKVFLECVQDMDHENMFWYRQDPGLGLRLIYFSYDVKMKEKGDIPEGYSVSREKKERFSLILESASTNQTSMYLCAIVPEGNQPQHFGDGTRLSIL.

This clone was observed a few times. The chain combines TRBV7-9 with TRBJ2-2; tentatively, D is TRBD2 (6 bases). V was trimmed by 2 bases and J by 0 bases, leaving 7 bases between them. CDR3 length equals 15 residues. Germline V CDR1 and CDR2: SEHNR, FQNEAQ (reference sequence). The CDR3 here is CASSLWGANTGELFF. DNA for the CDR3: TGTGCCAGCAGCTTATGGGGGGCGAACACCGGGGAGCTGTTTTTT.

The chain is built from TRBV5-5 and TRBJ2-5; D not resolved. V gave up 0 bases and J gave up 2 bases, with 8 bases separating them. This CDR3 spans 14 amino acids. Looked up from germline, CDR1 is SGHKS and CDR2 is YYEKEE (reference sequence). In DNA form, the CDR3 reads TGTGCCAGCAGCTTGGGAGGTGTTCAAGAGACCCAGTACTTC. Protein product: CASSLGGVQETQYF.

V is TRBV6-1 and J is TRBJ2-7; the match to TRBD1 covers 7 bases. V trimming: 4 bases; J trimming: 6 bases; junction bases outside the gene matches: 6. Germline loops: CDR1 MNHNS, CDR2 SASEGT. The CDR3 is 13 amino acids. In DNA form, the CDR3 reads TGTGCCAGCAGTGTTTACAGGGGTAGCGAGCAGTACTTC. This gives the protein CASSVYRGSEQYF.

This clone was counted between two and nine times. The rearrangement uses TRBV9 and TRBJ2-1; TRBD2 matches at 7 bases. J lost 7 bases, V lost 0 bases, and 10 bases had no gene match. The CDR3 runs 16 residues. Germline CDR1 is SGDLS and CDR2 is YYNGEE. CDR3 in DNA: TGTGCCAGCAGCGTAGACGGGGCGGGAGTCCGGAATGAGCAGTTCTTC. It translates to CASSVDGAGVRNEQFF.

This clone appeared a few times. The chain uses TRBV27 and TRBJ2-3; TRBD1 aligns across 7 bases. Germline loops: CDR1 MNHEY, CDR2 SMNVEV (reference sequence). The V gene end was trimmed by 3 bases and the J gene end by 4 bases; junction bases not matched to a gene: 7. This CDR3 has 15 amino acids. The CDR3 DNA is TGTGCCAGCAGTTTCGACAGGGCCACCGCAGATACGCAGTATTTT. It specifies CASSFDRATADTQYF.